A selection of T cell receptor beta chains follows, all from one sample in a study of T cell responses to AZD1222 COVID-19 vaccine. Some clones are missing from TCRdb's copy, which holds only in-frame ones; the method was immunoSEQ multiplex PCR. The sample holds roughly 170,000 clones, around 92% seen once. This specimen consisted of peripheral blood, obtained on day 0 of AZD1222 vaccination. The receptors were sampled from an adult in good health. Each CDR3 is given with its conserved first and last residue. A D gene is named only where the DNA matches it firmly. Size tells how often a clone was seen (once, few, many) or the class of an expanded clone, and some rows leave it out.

cdr3_aa: CASSETGIYNSPLHF
cdr3_nt: TGTGCCAGCAGCGAGACAGGGATCTATAATTCACCCCTCCACTTT
j_call: TRBJ1-6
clone_size: NA
v_call: TRBV7-2
d_call: TRBD1

cdr3_aa: CASSFGSPMTDGYTF
cdr3_nt: TGCGCCAGCAGCTTCGGGAGCCCGATGACTGATGGCTACACCTTC
j_call: TRBJ1-2
clone_size: NA
v_call: TRBV5-1
d_call: NA

cdr3_aa: CASSLDSVRAANLFF
cdr3_nt: TGTGCCAGCAGCTTAGATTCAGTTAGGGCAGCTAATTTGTTTTTT
j_call: TRBJ1-4
clone_size: NA
v_call: TRBV11-2
d_call: NA

cdr3_aa: CASSLSPLAGDTDTQYF
cdr3_nt: TGCGCCAGCAGCTTGTCCCCCCTAGCGGGGGACACAGATACGCAGTATTTT
j_call: TRBJ2-3
clone_size: NA
v_call: TRBV5-1
d_call: TRBD2

cdr3_aa: CASSSGTGGKTQYF
cdr3_nt: TGTGCCAGCAGCTCGGGGACAGGGGGAAAGACCCAGTACTTC
j_call: TRBJ2-5
clone_size: NA
v_call: TRBV9
d_call: TRBD1

cdr3_aa: CASSDPIDRVGTEAFF
cdr3_nt: TGTGCCAGCAGTGACCCAATAGACAGGGTAGGCACTGAAGCTTTCTTT
j_call: TRBJ1-1
clone_size: once
v_call: TRBV6-1
d_call: TRBD1

cdr3_aa: CASSSPTLAERGGLYEQYF
cdr3_nt: TGCGCCAGCAGCTCGCCCACCCTAGCTGAGCGGGGGGGCCTCTACGAGCAGTACTTC
j_call: TRBJ2-7
clone_size: NA
v_call: TRBV5-1
d_call: TRBD2

cdr3_aa: CASSPAGISEAFF
cdr3_nt: TGTGCCAGCTCACCCGCCGGCATCTCTGAAGCTTTCTTT
j_call: TRBJ1-1
clone_size: NA
v_call: TRBV18
d_call: NA

cdr3_aa: CASSLTGDNTGELFF
cdr3_nt: TGCGCCAGCAGCCTGACAGGGGATAACACCGGGGAGCTGTTTTTT
j_call: TRBJ2-2
clone_size: NA
v_call: TRBV5-1
d_call: TRBD1

cdr3_aa: CATSASGQGLYGYTF
cdr3_nt: TGTGCCACCAGCGCCTCCGGACAGGGGCTATACGGCTACACCTTC
j_call: TRBJ1-2
clone_size: NA
v_call: TRBV15
d_call: TRBD1

cdr3_aa: CASSGGTANSPLHF
cdr3_nt: TGTGCCAGCAGCGGCGGGACAGCTAATTCACCCCTCCACTTT
j_call: TRBJ1-6
clone_size: NA
v_call: TRBV9
d_call: TRBD1

cdr3_aa: CSVESDRGGNEQFF
cdr3_nt: TGCAGCGTGGAATCGGACAGGGGTGGCAATGAGCAGTTCTTC
j_call: TRBJ2-1
clone_size: NA
v_call: TRBV29-1
d_call: TRBD1

cdr3_aa: CASSQVGHVYEQYF
cdr3_nt: TGCGCCAGCAGCCAAGTGGGACACGTCTACGAGCAGTACTTC
j_call: TRBJ2-7
clone_size: NA
v_call: TRBV4-1
d_call: NA

cdr3_aa: CASTGWGLDLNTEAFF
cdr3_nt: TGTGCCAGTACCGGTTGGGGGCTCGATTTGAACACTGAAGCTTTCTTT
j_call: TRBJ1-1
clone_size: once
v_call: TRBV19
d_call: NA

cdr3_aa: CASSHGQGNTEAFF
cdr3_nt: TGTGCCAGCAGCCATGGACAGGGAAACACTGAAGCTTTCTTT
j_call: TRBJ1-1
clone_size: NA
v_call: TRBV3-1/TRBV3-2
d_call: TRBD1

cdr3_aa: CASSPPTRNTIYF
cdr3_nt: TGTGCCAGCTCACCACCAACGCGGAACACCATATATTTT
j_call: TRBJ1-3
clone_size: once
v_call: TRBV18
d_call: NA

cdr3_aa: CASSSGVFTDTQYF
cdr3_nt: TGTGCCAGCAGTAGCGGGGTCTTCACAGATACGCAGTATTTT
j_call: TRBJ2-3
clone_size: NA
v_call: TRBV6-4
d_call: TRBD2

cdr3_aa: CASSLSSGGSLLGAFF
cdr3_nt: TGTGCCAGCAGCCTATCCTCGGGGGGCAGTCTCCTTGGGGCTTTCTTT
j_call: TRBJ1-1
clone_size: NA
v_call: TRBV11-2
d_call: NA

cdr3_aa: CASSEFGRKGEKLFF
cdr3_nt: TGTGCCAGCAGTGAATTCGGGAGGAAAGGAGAAAAACTGTTTTTT
j_call: TRBJ1-4
clone_size: NA
v_call: TRBV6-1
d_call: NA

cdr3_aa: CASSQFQGFTGELFF
cdr3_nt: TGTGCCAGCAGCCAATTTCAGGGTTTCACCGGGGAGCTGTTTTTT
j_call: TRBJ2-2
clone_size: NA
v_call: TRBV14
d_call: NA

cdr3_aa: CASSRPAGGGNTIYF
cdr3_nt: TGTGCCAGCAGCAGACCCGCCGGCGGTGGAAACACCATATATTTT
j_call: TRBJ1-3
clone_size: NA
v_call: TRBV6-5
d_call: NA

cdr3_aa: CASRRGGTSGANVLTF
cdr3_nt: TGTGCCAGCAGGCGAGGGGGCACCTCTGGGGCCAACGTCCTGACTTTC
j_call: TRBJ2-6
clone_size: NA
v_call: TRBV27
d_call: TRBD1

cdr3_aa: CASSTGTGRYYEQYF
cdr3_nt: TGTGCCAGCAGCACTGGGACAGGAAGATACTACGAGCAGTACTTC
j_call: TRBJ2-7
clone_size: NA
v_call: TRBV11-2
d_call: TRBD1

cdr3_aa: CASSSPIGTRNTEAFF
cdr3_nt: TGTGCCAGCAGCTCACCTATAGGCACCCGGAACACTGAAGCTTTCTTT
j_call: TRBJ1-1
clone_size: NA
v_call: TRBV27
d_call: NA